The entry below describes one TCR beta chain. What antigen it recognizes has not been identified. One base away there is no much larger clone; base qualities are not given. The entire isolated RNA was reverse transcribed using the High Capacity cDNA Reverse Transcription Kit, and thus expressed TCRB transcripts were sequenced. Deep immunoSEQ sequencing was applied to naive, central memory and regulatory T cell samples, giving an average of approximately 3.8 million total reads per sample. Sorted cells were lysed in RLT buffer and RNA was extracted with DNase-treated RNeasy Micro or Mini kits, depending on cell number. To prevent cross-contamination, every cell subset was processed on its own, while patient and healthy donor samples were processed together. The immunoSEQ multiplex PCR was used to amplify TCRB sequences from cDNA, yielding 87-bp fragments that span the CDR3 region. Sequencing of the amplicons was performed on the Illumina HiSeq platform. The authors' pipeline ran thus. PCR bias was corrected computationally using synthetic template baselines, and reads within Hamming distance 2 were collapsed, with unmergeable singletons discarded. By aligning reads against IMGT, V, D and J genes, CDR3 length, and insertions or deletions at six rearrangement sites were assigned. Within each subset, clonotype counts were normalized to the number of sorted cells before true diversity and Gini coefficients were calculated with the tcR R package. The overlap coefficient, calculated on TCRB nucleotide sequences, was used to measure repertoire sharing. Out-of-frame TCRB sequences from naive cells were analyzed to stand in for the pre-selection repertoire. Imported from immuneACCESS, the table was reduced by TCRdb to in-frame sequences with V and J called. These copies leave out some clones; in studies compared against another copy, an unresolved V gene accounts for under half, and the cause of the remainder is not known. Clonal size and the V and J genes are those of that table, whereas D and trimming came from the DNA. The sample table records 500,000 to 800,000 clones; over 10% of these occur just once. The ten largest clones represent more than 0.095% of the sample.

The CDR3 sequence holds 16 residues, the cysteine and phenylalanine included. Only the CDR3 DNA is retained, 48 bases long and in frame from the first base. V is cut by 5 bases and J by 2 bases, and the space between the germline ends is 19 bases. Per the germline V gene (reference sequence), SEHNR is the CDR1 and FQNEAQ is the CDR2. The sample is drawn from a study of beta chain features in type 1 diabetes (dated by TCRdb to 2016 to 2018). At the level of the whole study: No differences in mean age, gender distribution, total cell number or subset yield were found between patients and healthy donors. Naive and central memory subsets were obtained from all 30 or so donors, but regulatory and stem cell-like memory subsets were isolated from only 8 patients and roughly 8 healthy donors. The study compared the TCRB repertoires of sorted circulating CD4+ T cell subsets in recently diagnosed type 1 diabetes patients with those in matched healthy donors. A total of roughly 100 million sorted cells were examined across all samples, and a strong correlation was observed between cell number per subset and RNA yield.

A single peripheral blood draw of about 116 mL on average was collected from each donor into heparinised tubes. Naive, central memory, regulatory and stem cell-like memory CD4+ T cells were sorted on a BD FACSAria II using a panel including CD45RO, CCR7, CD25, CD127, CD95 and CD27. Every sorted population had a purity above 98%. PBMCs were isolated right away by Lymphoprep density gradient centrifugation and were stained directly, without culture. So that batch effects would be minimized, each experiment stained and sorted samples in pairs, pairing one healthy donor with one patient. Summary of the overall study and its limitations: Because cDNA rather than genomic DNA was sequenced, highly expressing activated cells could have been over-represented, although no difference in activation and CD3 levels was found between groups. In all four CD4+ subsets, TCRB CDR3 length was moderately but significantly shorter in type 1 diabetes patients. At VDJ recombination sites, patients with type 1 diabetes made fewer insertions and deleted more nucleotides, a pattern implying thymic rearrangement abnormalities. Shorter templates might have been favored by PCR, but patient and control samples were amplified and corrected together, so both groups would have been affected equally by any skew. Naive, central memory and regulatory TCRB repertoires appeared more similar among patients than among healthy donors. Because the HLA sub-analyses included only small numbers of individuals, any influence of HLA type on TCRB rearrangement was left unresolved.

Input material: naive CD4+ T cells from blood. According to the study, the label for this sample's cell subset or site signals: true naive CD4+ T cells. The receptor chain draws on TRBV7-9 and TRBJ2-7; the D gene lacks a confident call. The source is a man in his thirties or forties with type 1 diabetes. The sequence in DNA is TGTGCCAGCAGCCCACCGAACAATCTGGGGACCTACGAGCAGTACTTC. This yields the protein CASSPPNNLGTYEQYF.